This TCR beta chain was identified during a study of beta chain features in type 1 diabetes. The isolated RNA, all of it, was reverse transcribed, so expressed TCRB transcripts were what got sequenced. Sequencing was performed with immunoSEQ multiplex PCR; in TCRdb, only in-frame clones are kept and a portion is missing. The sample has 680,000 or so clones; about 16% are singletons. This CDR3 comprises 16 residues. Between the trimmed V and J ends, which lost 6 bases and 1 base, there was a span of 17 bases. CDR1 and CDR2 (germline): SNHLY, FYNNEI. This clone was counted only a few times. Only one heparinised blood draw was taken per donor, and its volume averaged roughly 120 mL. Cell sorting via CD45RO/CCR7/CD25/CD127/CD95/CD27 was performed to obtain CD4+ naive, central memory, regulatory and stem cell-like memory cells.

The sequence was collected from a man between 18 and 35 years old in good health. This chain connects TRBV2 to TRBJ2-3; possible D gene TRBD2, 6 bases. Sequencing input: naive CD4+ T cells from blood. CDR3 nucleotides: TGTGCCAGCAGCCCTAATCCTAGCGTGCGCACAGATACGCAGTATTTT. The encoded protein is CASSPNPSVRTDTQYF.